This T cell receptor beta chain stems from a study of cytomegalovirus exposure and HLA in healthy donors. At the level of the study: An earlier analysis identified 120 million or so unique TCR beta sequences in about 180 million T cells. Clustering assigned 81% of the approximately 430 genotyped donors to the Caucasian-associated ancestry cluster.

This CDR3 has 13 amino acids. The V end lost 5 bases, the J end lost 0 bases, and 7 bases lay between the germline ends. Germline values: CDR1 KGHSH, CDR2 LQKENI. PCR employed 60 Vbeta and 13 Jbeta primers. Using immunoSEQ multiplex PCR, the repertoire was profiled, and TCRdb retains in-frame clones only, with some absent. The data contain around 190,000 clones, around 75% of them singletons. The receptor was isolated from a woman in her 50s in good health and CMV-seronegative. The rearrangement links TRBV18 to TRBJ1-1; D gene uncertain. Sequences were obtained from PBMCs. CDR3 DNA sequence: TGTGCCAGCTCATACACAGTGAACACTGAAGCTTTCTTT. This translates into CASSYTVNTEAFF.